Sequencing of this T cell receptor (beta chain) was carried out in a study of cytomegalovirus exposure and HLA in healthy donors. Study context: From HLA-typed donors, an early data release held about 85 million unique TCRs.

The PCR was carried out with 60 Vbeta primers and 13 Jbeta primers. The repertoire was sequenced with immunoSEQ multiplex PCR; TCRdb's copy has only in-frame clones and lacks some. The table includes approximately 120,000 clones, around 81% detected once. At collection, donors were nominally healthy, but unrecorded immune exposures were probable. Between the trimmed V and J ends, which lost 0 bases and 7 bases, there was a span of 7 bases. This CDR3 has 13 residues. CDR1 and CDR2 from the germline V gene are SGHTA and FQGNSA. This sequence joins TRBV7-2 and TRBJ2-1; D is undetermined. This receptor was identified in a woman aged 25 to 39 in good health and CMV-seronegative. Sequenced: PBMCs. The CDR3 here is CASSLASFNEQFF. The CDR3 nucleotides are TGTGCCAGCAGCTTAGCTAGTTTTAATGAGCAGTTCTTC. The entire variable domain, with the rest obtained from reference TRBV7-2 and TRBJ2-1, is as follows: GAGVSQSPSNKVTEKGKDVELRCDPISGHTALYWYRQSLGQGLEFLIYFQGNSAPDKSGLPSDRFSAERTGGSVSTLTIQRTQQEDSAVYLCASSLASFNEQFFGPGTRLTVL.